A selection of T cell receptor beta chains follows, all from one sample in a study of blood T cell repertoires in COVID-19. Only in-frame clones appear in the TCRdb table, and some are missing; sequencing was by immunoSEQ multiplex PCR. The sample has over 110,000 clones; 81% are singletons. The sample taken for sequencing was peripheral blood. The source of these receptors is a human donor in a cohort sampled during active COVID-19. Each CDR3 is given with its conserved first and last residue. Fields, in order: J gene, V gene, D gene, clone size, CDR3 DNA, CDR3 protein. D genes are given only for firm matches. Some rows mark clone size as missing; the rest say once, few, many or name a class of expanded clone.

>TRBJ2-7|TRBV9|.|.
TGTGCCAGCAGCCCCACAGACGGGAGCTCCTACGAGCAGTACTTC
CASSPTDGSSYEQYF
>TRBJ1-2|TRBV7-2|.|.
TGTGCCAGCAGCTTAATGGCGGGAAGGGACGGCTACACCTTC
CASSLMAGRDGYTF
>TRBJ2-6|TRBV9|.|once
TGTGCCAGCAGCGTCCTACTGTCTGGGGCCAACGTCCTGACTTTC
CASSVLLSGANVLTF
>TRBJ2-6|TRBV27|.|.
TGTGCCAGCAGTTTAAGGCAGACTTCGAGGGGGGCCAACGTCCTGACTTTC
CASSLRQTSRGANVLTF
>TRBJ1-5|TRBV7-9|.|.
TGTGCCAGCAGCCCCAAGGGGGGGAATCAGCCCCAGCATTTT
CASSPKGGNQPQHF
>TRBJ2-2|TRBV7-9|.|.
TGTGCCAGCAGCCACAGGGAAGGGAACACCGGGGAGCTGTTTTTT
CASSHREGNTGELFF
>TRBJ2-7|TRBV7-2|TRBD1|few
TGTGCCAGCAGCTTCAGGGGGCCTACAATCGACTCACCCTACGAGCAGTACTTC
CASSFRGPTIDSPYEQYF
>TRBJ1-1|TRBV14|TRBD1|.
TGTGCCAGCAGCATAACCGGGACAGGGGGCAGAGCTTTCTTT
CASSITGTGGRAFF
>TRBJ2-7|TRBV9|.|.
TGTGCCAGCAGCCACCCTGGATCGAAAGCTCCGCGGGACGGGACCTACGAGCAGTACTTC
CASSHPGSKAPRDGTYEQYF
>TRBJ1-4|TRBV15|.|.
TGTGCCACCAGCAGAGACCGGGGAGCGGAAAAACTGTTTTTT
CATSRDRGAEKLFF
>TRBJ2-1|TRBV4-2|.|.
TGTGCCAGCAGACCAACAGAGGGCTCCTACAATGAGCAGTTCTTC
CASRPTEGSYNEQFF
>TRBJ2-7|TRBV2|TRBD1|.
TGTGCCAGCAGTGAACGGACAGGGGGAACCTACGAGCAGTACTTC
CASSERTGGTYEQYF
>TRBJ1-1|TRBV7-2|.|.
TGTGCCAGCAGATCTACAGGGAGTACCAACACTGAAGCTTTCTTT
CASRSTGSTNTEAFF
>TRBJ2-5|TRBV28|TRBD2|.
TGTGGCAGTCAATCTAGCGGGAGGGAAAGAGAGACCCAGTACTTC
CGSQSSGRERETQYF
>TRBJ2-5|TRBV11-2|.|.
TGTGCCAGCAGCTTATTTAGGGAGGGGGAATGGGAGACCCAGTACTTC
CASSLFREGEWETQYF
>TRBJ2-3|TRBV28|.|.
TGTGCCAGCAGCTGGGAGGGGGAACTAAGGGGCCCCGAGAGTAGCACAGATACGCAGTATTTT
CASSWEGELRGPESSTDTQYF
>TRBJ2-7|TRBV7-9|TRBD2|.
TGTGCCAGCAGCTTAGACCTTGGACTAGCGAGCTACGAGCAGTACTTC
CASSLDLGLASYEQYF
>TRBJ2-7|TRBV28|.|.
TGTGCCAGCAGTCGACCTCGGACACCTTACGAGCAGTACTTC
CASSRPRTPYEQYF
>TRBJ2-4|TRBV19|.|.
TGTGCCAGCCTAAATTTAGCCAAAAACATTCAGTACTTC
CASLNLAKNIQYF
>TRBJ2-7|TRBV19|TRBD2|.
TGTGCCAGCAAGACTGTAGCGGGACTCGCCTACGAGCAGTACTTC
CASKTVAGLAYEQYF
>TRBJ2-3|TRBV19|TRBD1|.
TGTGCCAGTAGTGCCCCAGGGGGCATAACAGATACGCAGTATTTT
CASSAPGGITDTQYF
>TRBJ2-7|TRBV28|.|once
TGTGCCAGCAGTTTGGATAGCCATGGATTCTACGAGCAGTACTTC
CASSLDSHGFYEQYF
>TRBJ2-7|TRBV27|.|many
TGTGCCAGCAGTTTAACTGTAGGGTCGGGGAACTACGAGCAGTACTTC
CASSLTVGSGNYEQYF
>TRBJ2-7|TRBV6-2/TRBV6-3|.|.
TGTGCCAGCAGTCGACAGTTACGAACCCACGAGCAGTACTTC
CASSRQLRTHEQYF
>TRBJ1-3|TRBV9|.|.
TGTGCCAGCAGCCCCAACAGGGACGCAGGAAACACCATATATTTT
CASSPNRDAGNTIYF
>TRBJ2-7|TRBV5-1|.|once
TGCGCCAGCAGCTTGGACGGACAATTAGCCTACGAGCAGTACTTC
CASSLDGQLAYEQYF
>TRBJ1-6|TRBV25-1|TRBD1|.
TGTGCCAGCGGGGACAGAGTTAATTCACCCCTCCACTTT
CASGDRVNSPLHF
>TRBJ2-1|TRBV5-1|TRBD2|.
TGCGCCAGCAGCTTGCCCCCCCCCGGGACTAGCGGGAGGGCGAATGAGCAGTTCTTC
CASSLPPPGTSGRANEQFF
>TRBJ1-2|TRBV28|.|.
TGTGCCAGCAGTCCCACAGGGTTCCCCGGCGGGGGCTACACCTTC
CASSPTGFPGGGYTF
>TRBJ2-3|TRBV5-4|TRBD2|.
TGTGCCAGCAGCTCTAGCGGACCCACAGATACGCAGTATTTT
CASSSSGPTDTQYF
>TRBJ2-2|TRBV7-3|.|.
TGTGCCAGCAGCACAGGACATCGCACCGGGGAGCTGTTTTTT
CASSTGHRTGELFF
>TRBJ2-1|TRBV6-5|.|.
TGTGCCAGCAGCCTGGACAGATACAATGAGCAGTTCTTC
CASSLDRYNEQFF
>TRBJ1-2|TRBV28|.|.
TGTGCCAGCAGTTCCCGGGACTATGGCTACACCTTC
CASSSRDYGYTF
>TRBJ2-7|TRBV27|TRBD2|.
TGTGCCAGCAGTATCGCTAGCGGGAGAGGTACCTACGAGCAGTACTTC
CASSIASGRGTYEQYF
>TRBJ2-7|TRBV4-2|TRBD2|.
TGTGCCAGCAGCCAAGCTTCTAGCGGGACTACCTACGAGCAGTACTTC
CASSQASSGTTYEQYF
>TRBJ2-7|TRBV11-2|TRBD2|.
TGTGCCAGCAGCTTAGATATGGATACCGGGACTAGAGGCTACGAGCAGTACTTC
CASSLDMDTGTRGYEQYF
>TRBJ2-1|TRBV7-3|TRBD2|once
TGTGCCAGCAGCTTGACTAGCGGGAGTGCCTACAATGAGCAGTTCTTC
CASSLTSGSAYNEQFF
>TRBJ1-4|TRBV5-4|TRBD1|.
TGTGCCAGCAGTAGGGACAGGGGGGATGAAAAACTGTTTTTT
CASSRDRGDEKLFF
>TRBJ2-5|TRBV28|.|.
TGTGCCAGCAGTTACGGGGTGGCCCAGGAGACCCAGTACTTC
CASSYGVAQETQYF
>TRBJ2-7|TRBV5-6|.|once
TGTGCCAGCAGCTTGGACGGGACACCAACCTACGAGCAGTACTTC
CASSLDGTPTYEQYF
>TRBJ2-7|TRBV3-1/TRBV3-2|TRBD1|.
TGTGCCAGCAGCCAAGATCGGACAGGTCGTCGGCAGTACTTC
CASSQDRTGRRQYF
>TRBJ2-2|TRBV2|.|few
TGTGCCAGCCGTCTCCTGACAGTCATCACCGGGGAGCTGTTTTTT
CASRLLTVITGELFF
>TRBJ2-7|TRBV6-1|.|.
TGTGCCAGCAGTGAAGTCGGCTACGAGCAGTACTTC
CASSEVGYEQYF
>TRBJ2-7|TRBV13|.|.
TGTGCCAGCAGCTTAGGGGGTCGAACCGGGGGAGAGCAGTACTTC
CASSLGGRTGGEQYF
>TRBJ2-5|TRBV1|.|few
TGCACCCCCCCTATTACCCAGTACTTC
CTPPITQYF
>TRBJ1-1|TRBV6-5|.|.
TGTGCCAGCAGTTACGGCGGTACTTACACTGAAGCTTTCTTT
CASSYGGTYTEAFF
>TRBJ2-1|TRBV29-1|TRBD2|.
TGCAGCGTTCTGGGCGGGAGGGCCATGAATGAGCAGTTCTTC
CSVLGGRAMNEQFF
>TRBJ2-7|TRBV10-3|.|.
TGTGCCATCAGTGAGTTATACGAGCAGTACTTC
CAISELYEQYF
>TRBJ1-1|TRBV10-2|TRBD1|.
TGCGCCAGCAGGGGACAGGAGAACACTGAAGCTTTCTTT
CASRGQENTEAFF
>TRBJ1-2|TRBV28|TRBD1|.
TGTGCCAGCAGTTTATCACCGGGACAGAACTATGGCTACACCTTC
CASSLSPGQNYGYTF
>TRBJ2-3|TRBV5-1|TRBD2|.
TGCGCCAGCAGCCTGGGACTAGATAAAAGCACAGATACGCAGTATTTT
CASSLGLDKSTDTQYF
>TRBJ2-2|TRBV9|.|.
TGTGCCAGCAGCGTAAGGGGACAAATTAACACCGGGGAGCTGTTTTTT
CASSVRGQINTGELFF
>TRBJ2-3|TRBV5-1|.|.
TGCGCCAGCAGCTTACGAGTGCCGAAGTCTAGCACAGATACGCAGTATTTT
CASSLRVPKSSTDTQYF